Given below is one T cell receptor (beta chain) in context. This entry comes from a study of shared clonotypes between healthy human individuals. Germline V lookup: CDR1 MDHEN, CDR2 SYDVKM. After removal of 3 bases from V and 4 bases from J, the junction contained 3 bases not matched to a gene. This CDR3 has 14 amino acids. Profiled with immunoSEQ multiplex PCR; TCRdb holds only in-frame clones, not every one. Among hundreds of thousands of clones listed, around three quarters were seen once. This clonotype was sampled from a woman between 25 and 40 years old in good health. Input material: memory CD4+ T cells sorted from blood. Described subset: CD45RA-negative fraction. The gene calls are TRBV28 and TRBJ1-2; 9 bases agree with TRBD1. The CDR3 coding sequence is TGTGCCAGCAGTTTCACAGGGGGCATCTATGGCTACACCTTC. Its translation is CASSFTGGIYGYTF.